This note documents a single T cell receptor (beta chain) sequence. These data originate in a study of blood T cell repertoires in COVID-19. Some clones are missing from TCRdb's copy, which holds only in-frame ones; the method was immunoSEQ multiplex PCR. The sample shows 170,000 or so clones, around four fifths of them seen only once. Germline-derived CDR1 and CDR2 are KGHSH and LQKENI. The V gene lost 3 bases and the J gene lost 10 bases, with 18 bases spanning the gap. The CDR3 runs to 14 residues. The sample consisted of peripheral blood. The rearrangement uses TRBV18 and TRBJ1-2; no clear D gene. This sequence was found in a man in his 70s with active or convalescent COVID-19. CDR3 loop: CASSPAIQEAPYTF. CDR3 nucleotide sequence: TGTGCCAGCTCACCTGCTATCCAGGAGGCCCCCTACACCTTC. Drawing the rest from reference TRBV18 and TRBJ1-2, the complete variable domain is NAGVMQNPRHLVRRRGQEARLRCSPMKGHSHVYWYRQLPEEGLKFMVYLQKENIIDESGMPKERFSAEFPKEGPSILRIQQVVRGDSAAYFCASSPAIQEAPYTFGSGTRLTVV.